This TCR beta chain was found in a study of patients and donors after allogeneic stem cell transplantation. Via MiXCR, TCRdb re-called the RT-PCR reads, giving one row per CDR3 protein. Found here are 70,000 to 85,000 distinct CDR3 sequences, around a quarter of them singletons; the top ten hold around 27%. This TCR derives from a human donor who was either an allogeneic HSCT recipient or a stem cell or donor lymphocyte infusion donor (not recorded which). It is not recorded whose cells these are; they may come from a transplant donor. The sample was blood, either unsorted or a sorted T cell fraction (not recorded which).

The CDR3 sequence is CASSLVWGRYEQYF. CDR3 DNA sequence: TGTGCCAGCAGCTTGGTTTGGGGCCGCTACGAGCAGTACTTC. This chain uses TRBV5-6 with TRBJ2-7; D is perhaps TRBD1 (5 bases). The CDR3 runs 14 residues. Germline assignment: CDR1 SGHDT and CDR2 YYEEEE. Trimming removed 0 bases at V and 3 bases at J, with 10 bases between.